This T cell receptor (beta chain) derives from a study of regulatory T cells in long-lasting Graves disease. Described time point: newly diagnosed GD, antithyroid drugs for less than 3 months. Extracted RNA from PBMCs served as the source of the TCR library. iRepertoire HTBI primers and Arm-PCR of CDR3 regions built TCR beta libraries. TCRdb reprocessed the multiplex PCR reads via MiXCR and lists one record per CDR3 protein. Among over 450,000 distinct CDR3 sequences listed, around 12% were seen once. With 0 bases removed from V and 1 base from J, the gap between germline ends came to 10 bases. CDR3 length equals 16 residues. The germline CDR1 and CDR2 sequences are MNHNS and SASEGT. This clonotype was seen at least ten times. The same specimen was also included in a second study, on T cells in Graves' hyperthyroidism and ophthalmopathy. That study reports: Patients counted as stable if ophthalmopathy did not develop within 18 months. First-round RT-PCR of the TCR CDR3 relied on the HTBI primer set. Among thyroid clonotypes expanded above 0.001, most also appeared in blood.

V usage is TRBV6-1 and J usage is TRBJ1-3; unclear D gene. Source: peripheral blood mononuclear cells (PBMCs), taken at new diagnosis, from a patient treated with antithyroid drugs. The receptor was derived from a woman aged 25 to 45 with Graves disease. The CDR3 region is CASSEAGGISGNTIYF. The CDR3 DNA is TGTGCCAGCAGTGAAGCGGGCGGGATTTCTGGAAACACCATATATTTT.